Below, 28 T cell receptor beta chains from the same sample are listed, as sequenced in a study of blood T cell repertoires in COVID-19. Clones were sequenced by immunoSEQ multiplex PCR, and TCRdb holds only the in-frame ones, with some missing. The table records some 96,000 clones, around 85% of them present only once. The sequenced material came from peripheral blood. These receptor sequences come from a man aged 50-60 years with active or convalescent COVID-19.

V is TRBV19 and J is TRBJ1-5; D is uncertain. This CDR3 has 13 residues. Germline CDR1 reads LNHDA; CDR2 reads SQIVND (reference sequence). V lost 8 bases and J 1 base, leaving 9 bases between the germline ends. The CDR3 reads CASSRVSNQPQHF. The CDR3, as DNA: TGTGCCAGTTCACGGGTAAGCAATCAGCCCCAGCATTTT. The variable domain in full, completed from reference TRBV19 and TRBJ1-5, reads DGGITQSPKYLFRKEGQNVTLSCEQNLNHDAMYWYRQDPGQGLRLIYYSQIVNDFQKGDIAEGYSVSREKKESFPLTVTSAQKNPTAFYLCASSRVSNQPQHFGDGTRLSIL.

This clone was counted a few times. The J gene is TRBJ1-4, the V gene TRBV10-3; 8 bases line up with TRBD1. Germline values: CDR1 ENHRY, CDR2 SYGVKD. The CDR3 sequence is 16 residues long. V was clipped by 0 bases and J by 10 bases; unmatched bases: 10. Here the CDR3 DNA reads TGTGCCATCAGTGAGTCGACCCTAGACAGGGGAGGAAAACTGTTTTTT. Encoded protein: CAISESTLDRGGKLFF.

The chain employs TRBV24-1 and TRBJ2-1; 8 positions agree with TRBD2. Germline V gives CDR1 KGHDR, CDR2 SFDVKD. J was trimmed by 7 bases and V by 6 bases; bases with no gene match: 7. CDR3 length: 14 amino acids. CDR3 DNA: TGTGCCACCAGTAGAGCGGGAGCGGATAATGAGCAGTTCTTC. It translates to CATSRAGADNEQFF.

V gene TRBV18 combines with J gene TRBJ2-7; TRBD1 matches 7 bases. CDR3 length: 15 amino acids. CDR1 is KGHSH and CDR2 is LQKENI in the germline V gene. V shed 2 bases, J shed 3 bases, and the junction held 7 bases outside the gene matches. The CDR3 region is CASSPGTGADYEQYF. The CDR3 nucleotides read TGTGCCAGCTCACCAGGTACAGGGGCGGACTACGAGCAGTACTTC. Filled out from reference TRBV18 and TRBJ2-7, the complete variable domain reads NAGVMQNPRHLVRRRGQEARLRCSPMKGHSHVYWYRQLPEEGLKFMVYLQKENIIDESGMPKERFSAEFPKEGPSILRIQQVVRGDSAAYFCASSPGTGADYEQYFGPGTRLTVT.

The table lists this clone with a count of one. J is TRBJ2-2 and V is TRBV6-5; 8 positions match TRBD2. The CDR3 sequence is 15 residues long. Germline lookup yields CDR1 MNHEY and CDR2 SVGAGI. Losses at the gene ends were 2 bases for V and 6 bases for J; bases not matched to a gene: 5. In DNA, the CDR3 is TGTGCCAGCAGTTACGGGGGAGCGGGGGCCGGGGAGCTGTTTTTT. The encoded protein is CASSYGGAGAGELFF.

This clone came up a few times. The chain links TRBV6-5 to TRBJ1-1; D gene uncertain. The ends were cut back, 7 bases at V and 5 bases at J, with 14 bases in the middle. CDR1 and CDR2 (germline): MNHEY, SVGAGI. This CDR3 is built from 13 residues. The CDR3 bases are TGTGCCAGCATGCAACAGAGGAGGACTGAAGCTTTCTTT. Translation gives CASMQQRRTEAFF.

This clone occurred a few times. The gene calls are TRBV7-9 and TRBJ2-5, with no clear D. Deletions cut 3 bases from V and 4 bases from J, with 6 bases between. Germline V gene lookup returns CDR1 SEHNR and CDR2 FQNEAQ (reference sequence). The CDR3 is 12 residues long. The DNA for the CDR3 is TGTGCCAGCAGCTTGATGCGAGAGACCCAGTACTTC. Amino acid sequence: CASSLMRETQYF.

This rearrangement joins TRBV5-5 to TRBJ2-7; no clear D. The germline V and J ends were trimmed by 2 bases and 0 bases, with 9 bases remaining between them. The length of the CDR3 is 14 residues. CDR1 is SGHKS and CDR2 is YYEKEE in the germline V gene (reference sequence). The CDR3 region has the DNA TGTGCCAGCAGCTTACAACCTTCCTCCTACGAGCAGTACTTC. Encoded protein: CASSLQPSSYEQYF.

The V gene is TRBV19, the J gene TRBJ2-1; D might be TRBD1 (6 bases). Per germline, CDR1 LNHDA and CDR2 SQIVND (reference sequence). The CDR3 is 14 residues long. Trimming stripped 5 bases from V and 4 bases from J, with 12 bases between. The CDR3 DNA reads as TGTGCCAGTAGTTTGCAGGGACAATACAATGAGCAGTTCTTC. This gives the protein CASSLQGQYNEQFF.

This chain joins TRBV25-1 and TRBJ1-2; 7 bases map to TRBD1. J gave up 1 base and V 10 bases, and 15 bases lay outside the gene matches. Germline V gene lookup returns CDR1 MGHDK and CDR2 SYGVNS. This CDR3 has 16 amino acids. CDR3 residues: CATSGRDRAGNYGYTF. The CDR3 coding sequence is TGTGCCACAAGCGGCCGAGACAGGGCTGGTAACTATGGCTACACCTTC.

The rearrangement uses TRBV18 and TRBJ2-1; TRBD2 matches at 8 bases. Germline CDR1 and CDR2: KGHSH and LQKENI. V dropped 6 bases and J dropped 2; count of bases not matched to a gene: 9. The CDR3 has 16 residues. The CDR3 is CASSELADATYNEQFF. DNA of the CDR3: TGTGCCAGCTCCGAACTAGCGGACGCGACCTACAATGAGCAGTTCTTC.

The rearrangement uses TRBV7-8 and TRBJ2-7; TRBD1 agrees at 8 bases. Trimming took 4 bases from V and 3 from J; bases not matched to a gene: 11. CDR3 length: 16 residues. CDR1 is SGHVS, CDR2 FQNEAQ, per germline. CDR3 region: CASSSPPDRVIYEQYF. The CDR3 DNA reads TGTGCCAGCAGCTCTCCCCCGGACAGGGTAATCTACGAGCAGTACTTC.

This chain uses TRBV6-5 with TRBJ2-5; the D gene is possibly TRBD1 (6 bases). CDR1 MNHEY and CDR2 SVGAGI come from the germline V gene. Trimming stripped 5 bases from V and 5 bases from J, with 18 bases between. CDR3 length: 15 residues. The DNA for the CDR3 is TGTGCCAGCAGTCCCGGGACATACCCAGGGGAGACCCAGTACTTC. It encodes CASSPGTYPGETQYF.

The J gene is TRBJ2-3, the V gene TRBV12-3 or TRBV12-4; tentatively, D is TRBD1 (6 bases). This CDR3 is built from 13 residues. The ends were cut back, 6 bases at V and 6 bases at J, with 13 bases in the middle. CDR3: CASRLQGTDTQYF. The CDR3 nucleotides are TGTGCCAGCAGACTGCAGGGGACCGATACGCAGTATTTT.

The rearrangement joins TRBV3-1 (or the pseudogene TRBV3-2) to TRBJ1-1, with 7 nucleotides matching TRBD1. Trimming cost V 6 bases and J 1 base; bases outside gene matches: 2. The CDR3 runs to 13 residues. Germline lookup yields CDR1 LGHDT and CDR2 YNNKEL (reference sequence). The CDR3 protein is CASSRTGNTEAFF. The CDR3, as DNA: TGTGCCAGCAGTCGGACAGGGAACACTGAAGCTTTCTTT.

This chain joins TRBV5-1 and TRBJ2-2, with TRBD2 matching 11 bases. V lost 4 bases to trimming and J lost 8 bases; unmatched junction nucleotides: 1. The CDR3 spans 13 residues. Germline lookup yields CDR1 SGHRS and CDR2 YFSETQ. The CDR3 is CASSRLAGGELFF. Here the CDR3 DNA reads TGCGCCAGCAGCCGACTAGCGGGAGGGGAGCTGTTTTTT.

The chain joins TRBV18 to TRBJ2-5; TRBD1 is a possible D gene (6 bases). The ends were cut back, 3 bases at V and 1 base at J, with 12 bases in the middle. The CDR3 totals 15 residues. Germline assignment: CDR1 KGHSH and CDR2 LQKENI. CDR3 in DNA: TGTGCCAGCTCACCTCCCGGACAGATCCAAGAGACCCAGTACTTC. Translation: CASSPPGQIQETQYF.

The chain joins TRBV2 to TRBJ1-1; 9 bases agree with TRBD1. CDR3 size: 13 residues. The trim removed 6 bases at V and 4 bases at J, leaving 3 bases unmatched. Germline lookup yields CDR1 SNHLY and CDR2 FYNNEI. The CDR3 nucleotides read TGTGCCAGCAGGACAGGGGGGGGCACTGAAGCTTTCTTT. Amino acid sequence: CASRTGGGTEAFF.

This chain links TRBV11-2 with TRBJ2-3; D gene ambiguous. CDR1 is SGHAT and CDR2 is FQNNGV in the germline V gene. Trimming stripped 11 bases from V and 2 bases from J, with 14 bases between. CDR3 length equals 13 residues. The chain's CDR3 is CASCQVFTDTQYF. CDR3 nucleotide sequence: TGTGCCTCCTGTCAGGTCTTCACAGATACGCAGTATTTT. Full variable domain (remainder filled in from reference TRBV11-2 and TRBJ2-3): EAGVAQSPRYKIIEKRQSVAFWCNPISGHATLYWYQQILGQGPKLLIQFQNNGVVDDSQLPKDRFSAERLKGVDSTLKIQPAKLEDSAVYLCASCQVFTDTQYFGPGTRLTVL.

The rearrangement uses TRBV11-3 and TRBJ2-3; 10 bases map to TRBD2. The CDR3 is made up of 14 amino acids. The J segment lost 4 bases and the V segment lost 4 bases, leaving 2 bases of the junction unmatched. Germline V gene sequence: CDR1 SGHNT, CDR2 YENEEA. The DNA for the CDR3 is TGTGCCAGCAGCTACGGGACTAGCGCAGATACGCAGTATTTT. It yields the protein CASSYGTSADTQYF.

In its sample, this clone was seen once. This sequence joins TRBV4-1 and TRBJ2-7, with D possibly being TRBD2 (6 bases). Germline lookup yields CDR1 MGHRA and CDR2 YSYEKL. Trimming left V 0 bases short and J 4 bases short, with 13 bases between. This CDR3 region has 15 residues. The CDR3 sequence is CASSQDPAGGYEQYF. The DNA for the CDR3 is TGCGCCAGCAGCCAAGACCCAGCCGGGGGATACGAGCAGTACTTC.

The chain links TRBV24-1 to TRBJ1-5; 9 positions match TRBD1. This CDR3 comprises 18 residues. Germline assignment: CDR1 KGHDR and CDR2 SFDVKD. J lost 3 bases, V lost 3 bases, and 11 bases had no gene match. In DNA, the CDR3 is TGTGCCACCAGTGATCTACGGACAGGGGTCAACCACAATCAGCCCCAGCATTTT. It is translated as CATSDLRTGVNHNQPQHF.

This clone was found a few times. This sequence joins TRBV5-1 and TRBJ2-1; 10 bases line up with TRBD2. Germline-derived CDR1 and CDR2 are SGHRS and YFSETQ. The length of the CDR3 is 14 residues. V shed 4 bases and J 6 bases; nucleotides not matched to a gene: 4. DNA of the CDR3: TGCGCCAGCAGCGATCGGACTAGCGGCAATGAGCAGTTCTTC. Its protein is CASSDRTSGNEQFF.

V and J are TRBV29-1 and TRBJ2-3, with 10 nucleotides matching TRBD2. The CDR3 runs to 18 residues. Germline V gives CDR1 SQVTM, CDR2 ANQGSEA. J gave up 5 bases and V 4 bases, and 18 bases lay outside the gene matches. CDR3 DNA sequence: TGCAGCGTTGTGGGGGGGCAAGTAGCGGGAGGTGGGTTAGATACGCAGTATTTT. It yields the protein CSVVGGQVAGGGLDTQYF.

The V and J genes are TRBV11-3 and TRBJ2-3; a weak D match, TRBD1 (5 bases). CDR3 length equals 14 residues. Per germline, CDR1 SGHNT and CDR2 YENEEA. V dropped 6 bases and J dropped 7 bases, with 17 bases sitting between them. CDR3 loop: CASSLGDSLNTQYF. The CDR3 region has the DNA TGTGCCAGCAGTCTAGGGGATAGTCTGAATACGCAGTATTTT.

CDR3 loop: CASSRGGGDVTGELFF. CDR3 sequence (DNA): TGTGCCAGCAGCCGCGGAGGCGGGGACGTAACCGGGGAGCTGTTTTTT. The V and J genes are TRBV11-2 and TRBJ2-2; weak D call: TRBD2 (6 bases). Trimming cost V 5 bases and J 5 bases, with 18 bases left between them. The CDR3 covers 16 residues. Germline loops: CDR1 SGHAT, CDR2 FQNNGV.

This chain links TRBV7-8 with TRBJ1-5; TRBD1 agrees at 7 bases. CDR1 is SGHVS and CDR2 is FQNEAQ in the germline V gene. The CDR3 spans 17 residues. Trimming at V came to 2 bases and at J to 6 bases, leaving 13 bases not matched to a gene. The CDR3 DNA reads TGTGCCAGCAGCTTACAGGGGGTAGCTGTGTACGGTCAGCCCCAGCATTTT. The encoded protein is CASSLQGVAVYGQPQHF. The full variable domain, completed using reference TRBV7-8 and TRBJ1-5, is GAGVSQSPRYKVAKRGQDVALRCDPISGHVSLFWYQQALGQGPEFLTYFQNEAQLDKSGLPSDRFFAERPEGSVSTLKIQRTQQEDSAVYLCASSLQGVAVYGQPQHFGDGTRLSIL.

This chain links TRBV5-1 with TRBJ2-7; D is possibly TRBD1 (6 bases). The V end was cut by 4 bases, the J end by 0 bases, with 11 bases between. Germline V gives CDR1 SGHRS, CDR2 YFSETQ. The CDR3 has 14 residues. CDR3 sequence reads: CASSKGDTSYEQYF. In DNA, the CDR3 is TGCGCCAGCAGCAAAGGGGACACCTCCTACGAGCAGTACTTC.